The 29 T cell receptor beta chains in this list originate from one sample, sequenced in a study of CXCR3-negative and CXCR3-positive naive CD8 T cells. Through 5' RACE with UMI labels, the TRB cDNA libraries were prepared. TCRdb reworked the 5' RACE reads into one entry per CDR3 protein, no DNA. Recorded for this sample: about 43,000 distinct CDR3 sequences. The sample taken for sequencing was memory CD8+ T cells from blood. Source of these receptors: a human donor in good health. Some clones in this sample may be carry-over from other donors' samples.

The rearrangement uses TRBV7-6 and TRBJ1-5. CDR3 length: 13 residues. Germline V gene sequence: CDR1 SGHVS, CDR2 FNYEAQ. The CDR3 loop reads CASSLATAQPQHF.

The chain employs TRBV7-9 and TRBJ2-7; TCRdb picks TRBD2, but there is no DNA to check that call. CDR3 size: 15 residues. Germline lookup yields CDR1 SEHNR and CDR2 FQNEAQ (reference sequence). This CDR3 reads CASLAGGGRSYEQYF.

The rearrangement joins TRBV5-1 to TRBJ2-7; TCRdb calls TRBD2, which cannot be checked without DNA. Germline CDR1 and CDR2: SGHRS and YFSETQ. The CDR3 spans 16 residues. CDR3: CASSSFGRAGLDEQYF.

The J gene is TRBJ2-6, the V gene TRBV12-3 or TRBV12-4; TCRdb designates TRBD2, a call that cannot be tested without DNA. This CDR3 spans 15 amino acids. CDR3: CASSSPSAGANVLTF.

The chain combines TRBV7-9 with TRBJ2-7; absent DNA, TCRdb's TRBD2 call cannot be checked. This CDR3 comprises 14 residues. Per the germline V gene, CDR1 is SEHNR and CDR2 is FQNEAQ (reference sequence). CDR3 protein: CASSPRLAEYEQYF. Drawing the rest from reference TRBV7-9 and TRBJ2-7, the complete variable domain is DTGVSQNPRHKITKRGQNVTFRCDPISEHNRLYWYRQTLGQGPEFLTYFQNEAQLEKSRLLSDRFSAERPKGSFSTLEIQRTEQGDSAMYLCASSPRLAEYEQYFGPGTRLTVT.

CDR3 residues: CASRGTSTNEKLFF. This sequence joins TRBV12-3 or TRBV12-4 and TRBJ1-4; the TRBD1 assignment by TCRdb is unverifiable without DNA. The CDR3 has 14 residues.

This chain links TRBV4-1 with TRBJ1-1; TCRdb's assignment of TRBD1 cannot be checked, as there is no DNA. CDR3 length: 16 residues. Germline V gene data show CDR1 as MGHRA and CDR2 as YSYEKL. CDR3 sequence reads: CASSPRVGGRNTEAFF.

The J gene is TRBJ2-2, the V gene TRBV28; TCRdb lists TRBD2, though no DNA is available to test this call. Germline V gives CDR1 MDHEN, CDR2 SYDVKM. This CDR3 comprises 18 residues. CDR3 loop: CASSFTSGASGITGELFF.

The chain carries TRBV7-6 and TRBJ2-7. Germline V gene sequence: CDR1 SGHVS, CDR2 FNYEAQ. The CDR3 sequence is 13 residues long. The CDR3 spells CASSKVGSYEQYF.

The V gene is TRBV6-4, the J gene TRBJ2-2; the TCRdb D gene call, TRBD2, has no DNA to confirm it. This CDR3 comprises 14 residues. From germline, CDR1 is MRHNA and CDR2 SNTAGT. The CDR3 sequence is CASSGGADTGELFF.

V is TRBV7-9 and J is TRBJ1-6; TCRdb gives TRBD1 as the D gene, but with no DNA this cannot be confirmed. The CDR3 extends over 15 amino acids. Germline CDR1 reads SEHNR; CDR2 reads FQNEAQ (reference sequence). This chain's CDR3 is CASSFRDRDEAPLHF.

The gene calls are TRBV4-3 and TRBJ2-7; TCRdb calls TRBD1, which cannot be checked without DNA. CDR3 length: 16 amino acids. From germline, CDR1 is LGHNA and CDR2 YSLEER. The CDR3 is CASSDHQTGLSYEQYF.

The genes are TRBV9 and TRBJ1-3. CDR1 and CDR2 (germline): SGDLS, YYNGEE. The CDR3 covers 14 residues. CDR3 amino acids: CASSVAWGSDTIYF.

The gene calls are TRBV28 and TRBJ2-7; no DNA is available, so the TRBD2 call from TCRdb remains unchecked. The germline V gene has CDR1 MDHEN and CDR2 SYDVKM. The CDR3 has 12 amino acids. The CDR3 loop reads CASSPSNYEQYF.

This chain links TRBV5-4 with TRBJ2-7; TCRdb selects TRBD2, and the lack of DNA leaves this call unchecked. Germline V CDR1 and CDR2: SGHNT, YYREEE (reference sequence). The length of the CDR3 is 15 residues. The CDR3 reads CASSLGRGGSYEQYF.

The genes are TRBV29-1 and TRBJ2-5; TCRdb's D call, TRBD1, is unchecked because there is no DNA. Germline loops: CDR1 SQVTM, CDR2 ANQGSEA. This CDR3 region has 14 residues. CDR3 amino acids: CSVETGARQETQYF.

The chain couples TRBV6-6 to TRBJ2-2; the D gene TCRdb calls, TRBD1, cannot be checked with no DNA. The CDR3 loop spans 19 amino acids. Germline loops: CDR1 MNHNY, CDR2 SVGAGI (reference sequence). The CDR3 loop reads CASSYGARWQVQGTGELFF.

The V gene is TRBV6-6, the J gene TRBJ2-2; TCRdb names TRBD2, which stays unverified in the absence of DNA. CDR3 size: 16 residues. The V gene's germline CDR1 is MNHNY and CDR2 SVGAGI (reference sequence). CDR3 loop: CASSYSARSNTGELFF.

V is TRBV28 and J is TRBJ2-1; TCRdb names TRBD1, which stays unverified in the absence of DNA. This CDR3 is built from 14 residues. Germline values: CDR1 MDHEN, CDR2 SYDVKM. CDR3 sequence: CASSYRGAGNEQFF.

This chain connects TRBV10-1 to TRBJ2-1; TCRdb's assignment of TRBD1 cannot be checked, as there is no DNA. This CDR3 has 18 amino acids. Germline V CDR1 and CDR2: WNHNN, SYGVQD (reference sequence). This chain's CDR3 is CASSETVLKTPRDNEQFF.

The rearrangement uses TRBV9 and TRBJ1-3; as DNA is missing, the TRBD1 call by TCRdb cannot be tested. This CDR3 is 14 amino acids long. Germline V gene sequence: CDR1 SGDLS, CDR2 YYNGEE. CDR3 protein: CASSGTASGNTIYF.

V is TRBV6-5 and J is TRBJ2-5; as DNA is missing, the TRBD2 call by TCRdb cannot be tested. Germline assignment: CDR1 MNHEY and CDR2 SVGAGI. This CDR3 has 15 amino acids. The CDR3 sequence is CASSFTSGGRETQYF.

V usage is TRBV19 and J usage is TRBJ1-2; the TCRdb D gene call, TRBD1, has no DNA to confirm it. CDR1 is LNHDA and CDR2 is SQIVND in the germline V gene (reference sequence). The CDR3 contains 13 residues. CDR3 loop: CASSISRRDGYTF.

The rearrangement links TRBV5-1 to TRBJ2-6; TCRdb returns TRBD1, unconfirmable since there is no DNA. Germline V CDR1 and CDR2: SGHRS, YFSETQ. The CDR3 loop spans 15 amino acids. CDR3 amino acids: CASSPLLSGANVLTF. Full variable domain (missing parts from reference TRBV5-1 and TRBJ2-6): KAGVTQTPRYLIKTRGQQVTLSCSPISGHRSVSWYQQTPGQGLQFLFEYFSETQRNKGNFPGRFSGRQFSNSRSEMNVSTLELGDSALYLCASSPLLSGANVLTFGAGSRLTVL.

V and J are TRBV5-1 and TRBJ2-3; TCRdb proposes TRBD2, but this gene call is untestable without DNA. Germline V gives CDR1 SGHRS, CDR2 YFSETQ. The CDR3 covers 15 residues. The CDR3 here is CASSTEGRARDTQYF.

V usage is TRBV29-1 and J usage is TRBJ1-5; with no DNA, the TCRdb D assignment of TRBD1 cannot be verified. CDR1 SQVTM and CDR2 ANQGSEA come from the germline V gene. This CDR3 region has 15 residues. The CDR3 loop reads CSVKTTGEATQPQHF.

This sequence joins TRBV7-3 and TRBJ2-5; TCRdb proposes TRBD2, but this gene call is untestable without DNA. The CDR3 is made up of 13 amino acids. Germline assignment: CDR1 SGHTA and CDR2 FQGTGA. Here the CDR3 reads CASSRAGEETQYF.

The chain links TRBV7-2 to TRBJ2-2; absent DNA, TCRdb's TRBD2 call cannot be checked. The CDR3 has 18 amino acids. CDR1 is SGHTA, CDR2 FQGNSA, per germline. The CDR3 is CASSLAPPASGATGELFF.

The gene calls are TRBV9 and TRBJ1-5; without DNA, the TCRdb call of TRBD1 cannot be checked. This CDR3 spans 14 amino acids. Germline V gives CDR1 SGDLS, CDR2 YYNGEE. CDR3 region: CASSGGYSNQPQHF.